A selection of T cell receptor beta chains follows, all from one sample in a study of response to subunit inactivated influenza vaccine. TCRdb itself ran the RT-PCR reads through MiXCR, one entry per CDR3 protein. The sample lists almost 250,000 distinct CDR3 sequences; about 12% were seen once. This sample comprised non-naive T cells sorted from PBMCs, obtained approximately 15 days before vaccination. The receptor source for this set is a man aged 50 to 60 who received an inactivated influenza vaccine. CDR3s include the opening cysteine and the closing phenylalanine or tryptophan. D genes are given only for firm matches. Rows give clone size only sometimes, using once, few, many, or a class for an expanded clone.

clone size,V gene,J gene,D gene,CDR3 DNA,CDR3 protein
many,TRBV5-1,TRBJ2-1,.,TGCGCCAGCAGCTTGACCCCCGGGACAAGAAATGAGCAGTTCTTC,CASSLTPGTRNEQFF
many,TRBV2,TRBJ2-7,.,TGTGCCAGCAGTGAGCGTTACGAGCAGTACTTC,CASSERYEQYF
.,TRBV18,TRBJ2-7,.,TGTGCCAGCTCACCACTCGCCAGGACTGGTTACGAGCAGTACTTC,CASSPLARTGYEQYF
.,TRBV12-3/TRBV12-4,TRBJ1-1,.,TGTGCCAGCGGATTAGGGAGATTAAGCATGAACACTGAAGCTTTCTTT,CASGLGRLSMNTEAFF
many,TRBV29-1,TRBJ1-5,.,TGCAGCGTCTCTCAGGGAGGAGGCAATCAGCCCCAGCATTTT,CSVSQGGGNQPQHF
few,TRBV6-1,TRBJ2-3,.,TGTGCCAGCAGCCGGGACTCCGGAGGCACAGATACGCAGTATTTT,CASSRDSGGTDTQYF
few,TRBV5-1,TRBJ1-2,TRBD1,TGCGCCAGCAGCTCGGGGACAGGGCGTGCTGGCTACACCTTC,CASSSGTGRAGYTF
.,TRBV28,TRBJ2-7,TRBD2,TGTGCCAGCAGTTTATGGGGACTAGCGGGGGACTACGAGCAGTACTTC,CASSLWGLAGDYEQYF
.,TRBV28,TRBJ1-1,TRBD1,TGTGCCAGCAGTTCGACCCGGACAGGGGCATACACTGAAGCTTTCTTT,CASSSTRTGAYTEAFF
many,TRBV24-1,TRBJ2-5,TRBD1,TGTGCCACCAGTGCCCGACCAGGACAGGCAGGAAGGTCGCAAGAGACCCAGTACTTC,CATSARPGQAGRSQETQYF
.,TRBV29-1,TRBJ2-7,TRBD2,TGCAGCGTTGAACTGGGGGGGTACGAGCAGTACTTC,CSVELGGYEQYF
few,TRBV9,TRBJ2-2,.,TGTGCCAGCAGCGGACAGGAGAACACCGGGGAGCTGTTTTTT,CASSGQENTGELFF
few,TRBV20-1,TRBJ1-5,.,TGCAGTGCCCCACTCAAAGGCGGGATTTCCAATCAGCCCCAGCATTTT,CSAPLKGGISNQPQHF
few,TRBV7-9,TRBJ1-6,.,TGTGCCAGCAGCTTAGGGGATGCCTATAATTCACCCCTCCACTTT,CASSLGDAYNSPLHF
.,TRBV5-1,TRBJ1-6,.,TGCGCCAGCAGCTTCGTAGGACGGATGAATTCACCCCTCCACTTT,CASSFVGRMNSPLHF
few,TRBV2,TRBJ1-2,.,TGTGCCAGCAGTGAAGACGGAGGGGGTACCTTC,CASSEDGGGTF